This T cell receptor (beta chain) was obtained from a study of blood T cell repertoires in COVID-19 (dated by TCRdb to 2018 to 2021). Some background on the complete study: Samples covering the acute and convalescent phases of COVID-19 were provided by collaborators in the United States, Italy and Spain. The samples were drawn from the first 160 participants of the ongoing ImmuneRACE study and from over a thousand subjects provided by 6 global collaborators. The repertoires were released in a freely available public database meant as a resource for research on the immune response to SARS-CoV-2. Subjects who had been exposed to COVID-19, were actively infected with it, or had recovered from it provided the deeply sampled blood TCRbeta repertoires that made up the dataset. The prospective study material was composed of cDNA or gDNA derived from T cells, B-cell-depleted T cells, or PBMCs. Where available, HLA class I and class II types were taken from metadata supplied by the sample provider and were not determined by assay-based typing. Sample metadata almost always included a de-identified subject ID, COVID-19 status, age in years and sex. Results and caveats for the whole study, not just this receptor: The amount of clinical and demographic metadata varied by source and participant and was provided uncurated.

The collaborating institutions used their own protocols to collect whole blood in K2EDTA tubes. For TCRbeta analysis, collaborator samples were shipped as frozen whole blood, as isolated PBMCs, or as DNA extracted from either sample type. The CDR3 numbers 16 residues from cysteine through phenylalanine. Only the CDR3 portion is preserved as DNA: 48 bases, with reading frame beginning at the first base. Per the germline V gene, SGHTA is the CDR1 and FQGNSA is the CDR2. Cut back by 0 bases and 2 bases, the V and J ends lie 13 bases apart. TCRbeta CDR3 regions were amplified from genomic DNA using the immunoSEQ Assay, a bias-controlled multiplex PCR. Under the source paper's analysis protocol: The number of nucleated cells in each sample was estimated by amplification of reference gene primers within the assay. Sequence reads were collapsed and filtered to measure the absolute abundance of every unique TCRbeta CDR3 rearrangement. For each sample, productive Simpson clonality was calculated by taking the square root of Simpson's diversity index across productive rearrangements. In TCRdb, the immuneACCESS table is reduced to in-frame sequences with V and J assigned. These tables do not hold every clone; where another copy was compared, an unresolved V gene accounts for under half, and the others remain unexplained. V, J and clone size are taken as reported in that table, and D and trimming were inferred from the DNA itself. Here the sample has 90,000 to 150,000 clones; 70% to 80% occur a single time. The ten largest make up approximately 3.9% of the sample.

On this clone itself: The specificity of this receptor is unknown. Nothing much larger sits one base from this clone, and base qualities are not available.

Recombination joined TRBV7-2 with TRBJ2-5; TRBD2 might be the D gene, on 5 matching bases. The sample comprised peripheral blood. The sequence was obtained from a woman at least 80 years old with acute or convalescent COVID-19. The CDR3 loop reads CASSLARARRQETQYF. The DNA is TGTGCCAGCAGCTTAGCGCGGGCAAGGCGTCAAGAGACCCAGTACTTC.